These 5 T cell receptor beta chains were all obtained from the same sample, sequenced in a study of T cells in Graves' hyperthyroidism and ophthalmopathy. The investigators amplified TCR beta CDR3 regions from RNA transcripts. TCR CDR3 underwent first-round RT-PCR with the HTBI primer set. From the multiplex PCR reads, TCRdb called clonotypes with MiXCR, one entry per CDR3 protein. The sample consists of roughly 700,000 distinct CDR3 sequences, 30% to 40% of them appearing once. Input material: blood. These receptors all stem from a woman aged 40-49 years with Graves' hyperthyroidism.

The CDR3 sequence is CAITGTLFGNTIYF. The CDR3 DNA is TGTGCCATCACCGGGACACTATTCGGAAACACCATATATTTT. V gene TRBV10-3 combines with J gene TRBJ1-3; a possible D gene is TRBD1 (6 bases). Trimming left V 7 bases short and J 4 bases short, with 14 bases between. Germline CDR1 ENHRY, CDR2 SYGVKD. The CDR3 has 14 amino acids.

V is TRBV6-2 or TRBV6-3 and J is TRBJ2-7, with 9 bases matching TRBD1. The CDR3 extends over 14 amino acids. Germline V gene data show CDR1 as MNHEY and CDR2 as SVGEGT. V dropped 5 bases and J dropped 3; count of bases not matched to a gene: 5. CDR3 region: CASSIPDRGYEQYF. In nucleotides, the CDR3 is TGTGCCAGCAGTATACCGGACAGGGGCTACGAGCAGTACTTC.

The CDR3 bases are TGTGCCAGCAGCCAGGACAGGGGTGTGACCCAGTACTTC. As protein: CASSQDRGVTQYF. This rearrangement joins TRBV6-5 to TRBJ2-5; 9 bases align to TRBD1. Germline CDR1 and CDR2: MNHEY and SVGAGI. V dropped 6 bases and J dropped 7; count of bases not matched to a gene: 6. The CDR3 sequence is 13 residues long.

The chain employs TRBV6-2 or TRBV6-3 and TRBJ1-2; D is uncertain. Germline V lookup: CDR1 MNHEY, CDR2 SVGEGT. CDR3 length: 15 residues. Between the trimmed V and J ends, which lost 2 bases and 6 bases, there was a span of 16 bases. The CDR3 is CASSYQSSLWDGYTF. The CDR3 DNA reads as TGTGCCAGCAGTTACCAGTCAAGTCTGTGGGATGGCTACACCTTC.

This clonotype was counted a few times. The gene calls are TRBV12-3 or TRBV12-4 and TRBJ1-5; weak D call: TRBD1 (5 bases). The CDR3 loop spans 15 amino acids. V lost 5 bases and J lost 9, with 20 bases in between. CDR3 in amino acids: CASSKTGTSISPQHF. CDR3 coding DNA: TGTGCCAGCAGTAAAACCGGGACCTCGATCTCGCCCCAGCATTTT.